This T cell receptor (beta chain) was identified during a study of monozygotic twins with cystic fibrosis. Notes on this clone: Its antigen is still unknown.

Per the germline V gene, CDR1 is MGHRA and CDR2 is YSYEKL. Trimming pared 1 base from V and 4 bases from J, leaving 4 bases between. CDR3 length equals 12 residues. Clones were sequenced by immunoSEQ multiplex PCR, and TCRdb holds only the in-frame ones, with some missing. The table has 25,000 to 40,000 clones, 95% to 98% seen once. Findings of the study overall: Unrelated CF individuals shared fewer identical clonotypes than monozygotic CF twins. The repertoire was suggested to be naive-dominated, clonality median about 0.0095. J usage was most co-twin-similar in 8 of 16 pairs, V in 13.

This chain uses TRBV4-1 with TRBJ1-1; D gene ambiguous. The receptor comes from a girl aged 2-15 years with cystic fibrosis. Sequencing was carried out using blood. The chain's CDR3 is CASSQVATEAFF. CDR3 DNA: TGCGCCAGCAGCCAAGTGGCCACTGAAGCTTTCTTT.